This entry lists 2 T cell receptor beta chains sequenced from one sample in a study of human T cells and chemical hapten exposure. MiXCR, run by TCRdb on the RACE reads, gives a single entry per CDR3 protein. There are under 400,000 distinct CDR3 sequences in the sample; approximately 5% occur only once, and just over 2.5% lies in the top ten. The time point: pre-sensitization, week 0. Stated treatment: therapeutic diphenylcyclopropenone sensitization with weekly scalp DPC. The input for sequencing was whole blood, taken in connection with sensitization to the hapten diphenylcyclopropenone (DPC). The receptors stem from a woman aged 45-65 years with alopecia areata. Some clones in this sample may be carry-over from other donors' samples.

This clonotype was counted only a few times. The genes are TRBV5-5 and TRBJ1-6; no reliable D call. The CDR3 has 15 residues. Germline V CDR1 and CDR2: SGHKS, YYEKEE (reference sequence). V was trimmed by 7 bases and J by 10 bases, leaving 21 bases between them. The chain's CDR3 is CASAPLWGLGSPLHF. The CDR3 DNA is TGTGCCAGCGCCCCCCTCTGGGGTCTCGGATCACCCCTCCACTTT.

The chain combines TRBV12-3 or TRBV12-4 with TRBJ2-3, with 9 positions matching TRBD2. This CDR3 region has 16 residues. V lost 7 bases to trimming and J lost 0 bases; unmatched junction nucleotides: 8. The CDR3 sequence: CASTPRGGQSTDTQYF. CDR3 sequence (DNA): TGTGCCAGCACCCCGCGGGGGGGCCAGAGCACAGATACGCAGTATTTT.